The TCR beta chain described here comes from a study of blood T cell repertoires in COVID-19. Overall study: T cells, B-cell-depleted T cells, or PBMCs supplied cDNA or gDNA.

CDR1 SGHTA and CDR2 FQGNSA come from the germline V gene. V gave up 2 bases and J gave up 5 bases; unmatched junction bases: 11. CDR3 length equals 16 residues. In the original analysis: Amplifying reference gene primers gave estimates of nucleated cell counts. TCRdb's table, derived via immunoSEQ multiplex PCR, lists solely in-frame clones and lacks some. V and J calls and clone size are as listed in that table; D and trimming were resolved from the DNA. Here the sample spans about 20,000 clones, 79% being singletons. This TCR came from an elderly man with acute or convalescent COVID-19. The rearrangement joins TRBV7-2 to TRBJ1-2, with 7 bases that match TRBD1. Source material: peripheral blood. The CDR3 loop is CASSLRPGTEFYGYTF. Written as DNA, the CDR3 is TGTGCCAGCAGCTTACGACCCGGGACAGAGTTTTATGGCTACACCTTC.